This record looks at one T cell receptor (beta chain) sequence and its context. Participant age was roughly 18 to 90 years, and participants resided in approximately 25 US areas. Participant-given clinical history determined each cohort assignment. The sample comes from a study of blood T cell repertoires in COVID-19. For the study at large: Samples representing acute and convalescent COVID-19 were sourced from the United States, Italy and Spain. The analysed material was cDNA or gDNA that came from T cells, B-cell-depleted T cells, or PBMCs.

This CDR3 contains 14 residues. Trimming removed 7 bases at V and 6 bases at J, with 13 bases between. CDR1 and CDR2 from the germline V gene are LNHDA and SQIVND (reference sequence). The repertoire was sequenced with immunoSEQ multiplex PCR; TCRdb's copy has only in-frame clones and lacks some. The sample holds 250,000 to 350,000 clones, roughly 88% seen once. The chain uses TRBV19 and TRBJ1-6; the D gene is possibly TRBD1 (5 bases). Sequencing was carried out using PBMCs or T cells enriched from blood (not recorded which). The clonotype was recovered from a woman aged 25 to 45 who had recovered from COVID-19. The CDR3 protein is CASNEGHSNSPLHF. The CDR3 coding sequence is TGTGCCAGTAATGAAGGACATTCTAATTCACCCCTCCACTTT.